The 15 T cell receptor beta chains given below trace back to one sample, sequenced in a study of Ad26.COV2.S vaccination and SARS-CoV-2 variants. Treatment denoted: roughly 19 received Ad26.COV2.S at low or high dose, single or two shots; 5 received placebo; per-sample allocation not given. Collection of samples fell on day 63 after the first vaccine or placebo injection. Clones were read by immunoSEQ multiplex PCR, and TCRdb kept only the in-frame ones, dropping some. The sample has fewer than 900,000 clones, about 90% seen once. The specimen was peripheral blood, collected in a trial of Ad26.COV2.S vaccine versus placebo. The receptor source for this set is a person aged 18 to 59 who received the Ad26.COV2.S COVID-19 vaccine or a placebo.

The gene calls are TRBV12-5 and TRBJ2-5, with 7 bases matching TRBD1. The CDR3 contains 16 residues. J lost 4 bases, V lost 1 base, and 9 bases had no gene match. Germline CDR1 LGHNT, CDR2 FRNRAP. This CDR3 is CASGLGTPGGRETQYF. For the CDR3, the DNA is TGTGCTAGTGGTTTGGGTACTCCAGGGGGTCGAGAGACCCAGTACTTC. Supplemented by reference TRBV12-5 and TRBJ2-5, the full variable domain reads DARVTQTPRHKVTEMGQEVTMRCQPILGHNTVFWYRQTMMQGLELLAYFRNRAPLDDSGMPKDRFSAEMPDATLATLKIQPSEPRDSAVYFCASGLGTPGGRETQYFGPGTRLLVL.

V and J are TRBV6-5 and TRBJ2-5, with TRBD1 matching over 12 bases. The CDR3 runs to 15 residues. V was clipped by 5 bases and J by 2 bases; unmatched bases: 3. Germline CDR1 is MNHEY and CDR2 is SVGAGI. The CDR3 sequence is CASSQGQGAQETQYF. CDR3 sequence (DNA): TGTGCCAGCAGTCAGGGACAGGGGGCTCAAGAGACCCAGTACTTC.

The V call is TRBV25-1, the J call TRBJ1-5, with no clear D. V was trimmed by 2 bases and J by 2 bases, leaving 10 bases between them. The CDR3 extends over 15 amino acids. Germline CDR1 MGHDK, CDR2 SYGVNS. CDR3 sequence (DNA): TGTGCCAGCAGTGAACGCGGTAGGGGCAATCAGCCCCAGCATTTT. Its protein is CASSERGRGNQPQHF.

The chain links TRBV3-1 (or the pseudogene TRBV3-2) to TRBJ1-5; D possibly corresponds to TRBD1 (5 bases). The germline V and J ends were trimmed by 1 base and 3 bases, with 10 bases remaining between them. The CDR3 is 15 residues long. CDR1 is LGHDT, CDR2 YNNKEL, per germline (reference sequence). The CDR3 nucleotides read TGTGCCAGCAGCCAAGGGGCAGGGAACAATCAGCCCCAGCATTTT. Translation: CASSQGAGNNQPQHF.

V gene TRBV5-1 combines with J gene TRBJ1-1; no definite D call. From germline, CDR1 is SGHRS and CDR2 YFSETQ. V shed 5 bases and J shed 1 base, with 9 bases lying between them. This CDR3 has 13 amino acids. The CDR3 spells CASSMATNTEAFF. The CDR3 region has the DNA TGCGCCAGCAGTATGGCGACGAACACTGAAGCTTTCTTT.

The chain's CDR3 is CASSETGQGFGYTF. The CDR3 DNA sequence: TGTGCCAGCAGTGAAACGGGACAGGGTTTTGGCTACACCTTC. The chain has TRBV2 and TRBJ1-2, with TRBD1 matching 9 bases. After removal of 2 bases from V and 7 bases from J, the junction contained 5 bases not matched to a gene. Per the germline V gene, CDR1 is SNHLY and CDR2 is FYNNEI. The CDR3 is 14 amino acids.

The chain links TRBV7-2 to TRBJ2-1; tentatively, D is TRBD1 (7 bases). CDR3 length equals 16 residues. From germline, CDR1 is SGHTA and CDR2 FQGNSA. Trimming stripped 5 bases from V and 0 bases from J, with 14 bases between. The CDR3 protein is CASSPGGTPSYNEQFF. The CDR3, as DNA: TGTGCCAGCAGCCCAGGGGGGACCCCCTCCTACAATGAGCAGTTCTTC.

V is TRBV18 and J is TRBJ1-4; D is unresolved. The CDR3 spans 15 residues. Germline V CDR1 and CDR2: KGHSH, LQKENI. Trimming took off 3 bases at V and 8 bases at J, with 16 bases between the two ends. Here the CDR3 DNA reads TGTGCCAGCTCACCGTATTCGCCCCCAGTGGAAAAACTGTTTTTT. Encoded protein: CASSPYSPPVEKLFF.

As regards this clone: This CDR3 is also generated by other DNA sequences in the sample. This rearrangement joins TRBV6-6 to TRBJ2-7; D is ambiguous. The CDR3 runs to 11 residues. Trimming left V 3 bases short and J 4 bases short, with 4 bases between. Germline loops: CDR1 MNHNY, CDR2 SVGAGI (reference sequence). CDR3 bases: TGTGCCAGCAGTTATCGTTACGAGCAGTACTTC. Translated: CASSYRYEQYF.

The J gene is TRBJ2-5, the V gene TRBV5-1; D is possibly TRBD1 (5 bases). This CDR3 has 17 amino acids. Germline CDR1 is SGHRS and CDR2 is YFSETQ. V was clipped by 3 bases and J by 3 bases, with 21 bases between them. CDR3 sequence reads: CASSSFGPSDIEETQYF. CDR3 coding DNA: TGCGCCAGCAGCTCGTTTGGGCCCTCGGACATCGAAGAGACCCAGTACTTC.

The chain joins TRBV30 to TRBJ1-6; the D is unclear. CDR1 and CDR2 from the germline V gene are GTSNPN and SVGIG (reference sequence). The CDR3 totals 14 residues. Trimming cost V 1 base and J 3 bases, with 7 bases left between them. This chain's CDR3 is CAWSAAVYNSPLHF. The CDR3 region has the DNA TGTGCCTGGAGTGCGGCAGTCTATAATTCACCCCTCCACTTT.

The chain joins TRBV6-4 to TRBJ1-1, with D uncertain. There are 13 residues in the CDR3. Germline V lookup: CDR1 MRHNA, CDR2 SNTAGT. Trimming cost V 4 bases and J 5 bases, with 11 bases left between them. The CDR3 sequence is CASSAPGVTEAFF. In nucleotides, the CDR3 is TGTGCCAGCAGTGCACCTGGGGTAACTGAAGCTTTCTTT.

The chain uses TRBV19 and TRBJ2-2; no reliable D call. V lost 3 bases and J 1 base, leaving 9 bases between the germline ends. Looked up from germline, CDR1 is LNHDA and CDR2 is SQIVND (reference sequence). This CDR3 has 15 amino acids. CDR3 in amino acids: CASSIRSLNTGELFF. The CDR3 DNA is TGTGCCAGTAGTATTCGCAGCCTGAACACCGGGGAGCTGTTTTTT.

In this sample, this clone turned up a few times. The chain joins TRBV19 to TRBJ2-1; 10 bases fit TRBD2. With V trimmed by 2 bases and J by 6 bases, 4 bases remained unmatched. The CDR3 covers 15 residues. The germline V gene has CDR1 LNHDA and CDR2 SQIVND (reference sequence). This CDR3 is CASSITSGAFNEQFF. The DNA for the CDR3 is TGTGCCAGTAGTATAACTAGCGGGGCTTTCAATGAGCAGTTCTTC. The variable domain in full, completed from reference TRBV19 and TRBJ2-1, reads DGGITQSPKYLFRKEGQNVTLSCEQNLNHDAMYWYRQDPGQGLRLIYYSQIVNDFQKGDIAEGYSVSREKKESFPLTVTSAQKNPTAFYLCASSITSGAFNEQFFGPGTRLTVL.

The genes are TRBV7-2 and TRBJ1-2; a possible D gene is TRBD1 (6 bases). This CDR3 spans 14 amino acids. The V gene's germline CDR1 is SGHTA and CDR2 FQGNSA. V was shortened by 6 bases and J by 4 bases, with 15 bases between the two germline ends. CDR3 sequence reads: CASSLGGRAYGYTF. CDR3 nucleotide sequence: TGTGCCAGCAGTCTAGGGGGAAGGGCCTATGGCTACACCTTC.